This T cell receptor (beta chain) derives from a study of T-cell reconstitution after alpha-beta-depleted transplantation in children. Study results and limitations: At day 60, the high TCRbeta diversity found in some patients originated from recipient T cells and thymic progenitors that had survived. The main origin of T-cell counts and diversity one year after transplant was newly produced T cells. As was reported, about two months after transplant, alpha-beta T cells came from several hundred expanded graft clones.

CDR1 is SEHNR and CDR2 is FQNEAQ in the germline V gene (reference sequence). This CDR3 has 15 amino acids. Trimming removed 5 bases at V and 5 bases at J, with 16 bases between. Remarks on this clonotype: The target antigen is unknown.

Preparation of the TCRbeta library used unique molecular identifiers. MiXCR, applied by TCRdb to the PCR reads, yields one record per CDR3 protein. The sample includes approximately 47,000 distinct CDR3 sequences, around 50% of them seen just once. J is TRBJ2-1 and V is TRBV7-9; D is possibly TRBD1 or TRBD2 (5 bases each). The TCR sequence derives from a boy in the first two years of life with SCID, due to receive a stem cell transplant. The material was peripheral blood, obtained before TCRalphabeta/CD19-depleted stem cell transplant. This CDR3 reads CASSGQVGVDNEQFF. The CDR3 region has the DNA TGTGCCAGCAGCGGCCAAGTGGGGGTGGACAATGAGCAGTTCTTC.